This section outlines one T cell receptor (beta chain) sequence together with its context. Original methodology: Amplified reference gene primers provided the basis for estimating nucleated cell counts. Clones were read by immunoSEQ multiplex PCR, and TCRdb kept only the in-frame ones, dropping some. V and J calls and clone size are those listed in that table; D and trimming were worked out from the DNA. Of hundreds of thousands of clones in the sample, roughly 87% were seen once. These data are taken from a study of blood T cell repertoires in COVID-19. Overall study: In each case, the material was cDNA or gDNA derived from T cells, B-cell-depleted T cells, or PBMCs.

V was cut by 2 bases and J by 3 bases, with 10 bases left in between. Germline CDR1 and CDR2: SGHTA and FQGTGA. The CDR3 contains 14 residues. This TCR was sampled from a woman aged 18 to 35 who had recovered from COVID-19. Sequenced input: peripheral blood. The chain recombines TRBV7-3 with TRBJ1-1; TRBD1 is a possible D gene (5 bases). DNA for the CDR3: TGTGCCAGCAGCTTAGGGGGGGATCACACTGAAGCTTTCTTT. Its translation is CASSLGGDHTEAFF. Full variable domain (missing parts from reference TRBV7-3 and TRBJ1-1): GAGVSQTPSNKVTEKGKYVELRCDPISGHTALYWYRQSLGQGPEFLIYFQGTGAADDSGLPNDRFFAVRPEGSVSTLKIQRTERGDSAVYLCASSLGGDHTEAFFGQGTRLTVV.